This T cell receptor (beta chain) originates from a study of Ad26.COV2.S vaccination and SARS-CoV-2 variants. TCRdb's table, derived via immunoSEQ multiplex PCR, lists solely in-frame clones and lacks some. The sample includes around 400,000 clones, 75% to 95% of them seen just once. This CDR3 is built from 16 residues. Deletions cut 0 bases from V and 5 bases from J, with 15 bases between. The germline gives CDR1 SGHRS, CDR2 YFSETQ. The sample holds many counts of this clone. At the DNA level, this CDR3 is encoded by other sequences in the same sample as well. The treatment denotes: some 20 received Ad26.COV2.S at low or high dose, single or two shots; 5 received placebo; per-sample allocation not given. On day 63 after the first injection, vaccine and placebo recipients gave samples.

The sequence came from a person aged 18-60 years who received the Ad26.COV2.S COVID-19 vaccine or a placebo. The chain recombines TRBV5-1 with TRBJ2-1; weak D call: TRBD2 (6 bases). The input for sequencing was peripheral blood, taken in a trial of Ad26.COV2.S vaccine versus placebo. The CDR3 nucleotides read TGCGCCAGCAGCTTGGTTTCCGGGAGTGGGGACAATGAGCAGTTCTTC. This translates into CASSLVSGSGDNEQFF.